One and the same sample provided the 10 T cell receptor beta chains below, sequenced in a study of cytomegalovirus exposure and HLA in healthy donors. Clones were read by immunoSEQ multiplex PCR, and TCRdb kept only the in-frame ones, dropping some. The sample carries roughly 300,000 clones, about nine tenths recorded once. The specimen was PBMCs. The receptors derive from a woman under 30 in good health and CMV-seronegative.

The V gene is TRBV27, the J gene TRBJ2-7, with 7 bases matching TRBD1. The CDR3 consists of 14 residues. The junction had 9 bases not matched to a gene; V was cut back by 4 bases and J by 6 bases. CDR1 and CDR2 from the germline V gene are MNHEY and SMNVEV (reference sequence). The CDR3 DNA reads TGTGCCAGCAGTTCCATCGAGACAGGGAGCGAGCAGTACTTC. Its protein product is CASSSIETGSEQYF.

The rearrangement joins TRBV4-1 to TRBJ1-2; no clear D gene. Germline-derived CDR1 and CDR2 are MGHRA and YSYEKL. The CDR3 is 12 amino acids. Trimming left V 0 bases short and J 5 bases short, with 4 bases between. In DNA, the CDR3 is TGCGCCAGCAGCCAAGATACTTATGGCTACACCTTC. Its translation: CASSQDTYGYTF.

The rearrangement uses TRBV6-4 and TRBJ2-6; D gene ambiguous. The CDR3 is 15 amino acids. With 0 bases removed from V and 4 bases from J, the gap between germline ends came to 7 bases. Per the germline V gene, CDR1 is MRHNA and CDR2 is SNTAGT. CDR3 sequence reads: CASSDSSGGANVLTF. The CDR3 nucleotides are TGTGCCAGCAGTGACTCCTCAGGCGGGGCCAACGTCCTGACTTTC.

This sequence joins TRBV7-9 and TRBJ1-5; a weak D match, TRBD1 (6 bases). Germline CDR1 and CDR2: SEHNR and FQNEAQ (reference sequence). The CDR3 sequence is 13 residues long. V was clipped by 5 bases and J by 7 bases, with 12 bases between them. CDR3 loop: CASSQGMGQPQHF. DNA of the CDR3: TGTGCCAGCAGCCAGGGGATGGGACAGCCCCAGCATTTT.

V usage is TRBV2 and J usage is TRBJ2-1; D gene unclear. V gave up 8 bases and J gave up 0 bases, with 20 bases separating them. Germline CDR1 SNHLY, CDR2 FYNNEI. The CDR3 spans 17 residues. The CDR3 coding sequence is TGTGCCAGCCTGCGTTTTGATGCACCAAGCTCCTACAATGAGCAGTTCTTC. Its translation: CASLRFDAPSSYNEQFF.

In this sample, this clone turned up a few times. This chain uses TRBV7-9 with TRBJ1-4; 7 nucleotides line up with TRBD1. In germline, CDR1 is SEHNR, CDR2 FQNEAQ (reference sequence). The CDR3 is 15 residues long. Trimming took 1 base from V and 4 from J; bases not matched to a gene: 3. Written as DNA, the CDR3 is TGTGCCAGCAGCTTAGACGGGACAGTTAATGAAAAACTGTTTTTT. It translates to CASSLDGTVNEKLFF. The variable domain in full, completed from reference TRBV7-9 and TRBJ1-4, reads DTGVSQNPRHKITKRGQNVTFRCDPISEHNRLYWYRQTLGQGPEFLTYFQNEAQLEKSRLLSDRFSAERPKGSFSTLEIQRTEQGDSAMYLCASSLDGTVNEKLFFGSGTQLSVL.

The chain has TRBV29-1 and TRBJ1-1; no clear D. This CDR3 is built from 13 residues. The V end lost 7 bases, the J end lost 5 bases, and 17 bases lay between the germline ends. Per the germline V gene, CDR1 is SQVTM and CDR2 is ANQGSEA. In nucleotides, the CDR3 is TGCAGCGCTCAGATGGGGAGTGGGACTGAAGCTTTCTTT. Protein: CSAQMGSGTEAFF.

CDR3 in DNA: TGTGCCAGCAGCTTGGTGGAGGGAGGGTCAAAGAATGAGCAGTTCTTC. It translates to CASSLVEGGSKNEQFF. The rearrangement joins TRBV5-4 to TRBJ2-1; 7 bases line up with TRBD2. The length of the CDR3 is 16 residues. V gave up 0 bases and J gave up 7 bases; unmatched junction bases: 10. Germline V gene lookup returns CDR1 SGHNT and CDR2 YYREEE (reference sequence).

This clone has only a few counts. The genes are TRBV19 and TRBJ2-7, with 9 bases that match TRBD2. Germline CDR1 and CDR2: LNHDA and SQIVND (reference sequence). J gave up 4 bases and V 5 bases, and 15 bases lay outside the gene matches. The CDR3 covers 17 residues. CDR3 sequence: CASSLFVAGGPVYEQYF. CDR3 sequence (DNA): TGTGCCAGTAGTCTTTTCGTGGCGGGAGGGCCGGTATACGAGCAGTACTTC.

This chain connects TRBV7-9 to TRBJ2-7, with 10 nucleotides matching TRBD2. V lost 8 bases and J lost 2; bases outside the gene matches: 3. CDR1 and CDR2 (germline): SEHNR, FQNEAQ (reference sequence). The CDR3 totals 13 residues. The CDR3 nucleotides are TGTGCCAGCGGGACTAGCGAAACCTACGAGCAGTACTTC. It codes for CASGTSETYEQYF.